The T cell receptor (beta chain) described here comes from a study of beta chain features in type 1 diabetes. The entirety of the isolated RNA underwent reverse transcription, so expressed TCRB transcripts were sequenced. TCRdb's table, derived via immunoSEQ multiplex PCR, lists solely in-frame clones and lacks some. The table shows some 700,000 clones, with 13% occurring only once. Study-level results: Type 1 diabetes patients had moderately but significantly shorter TCRB CDR3s in all four CD4+ subsets. PCR could preferentially amplify shorter templates, alike in patients and controls.

As to this clone: The target antigen is unknown.

CDR3 length: 13 amino acids. V lost 8 bases to trimming and J lost 6 bases, with 15 bases between them. Germline assignment: CDR1 WSHSY and CDR2 SAAADI. The TCR sequence derives from a young man with type 1 diabetes. The chain combines TRBV10-2 with TRBJ2-3, with no clear D. The sample taken for sequencing was naive CD4+ T cells from blood. CDR3 DNA sequence: TGCGCCAGCCGCCCTGGCGGCGGTGATACGCAGTATTTT. Encoded protein: CASRPGGGDTQYF.